These 17 T cell receptor beta chains came from one sample sequenced in a study of blood T cell repertoires in COVID-19. Profiled with immunoSEQ multiplex PCR; TCRdb holds only in-frame clones, not every one. The sample has about 110,000 clones, about 88% seen once; the top ten hold 3.4%. Sequenced input: peripheral blood. The receptor source for this set is a man in his forties with acute or convalescent COVID-19.

The genes are TRBV7-3 and TRBJ2-5; 10 bases map to TRBD1. There are 14 residues in the CDR3. V lost 5 bases, J lost 4 bases, and 4 bases stayed unmatched. Germline CDR1 SGHTA, CDR2 FQGTGA. The CDR3 DNA sequence: TGTGCCAGCAGCCAGGGACAGGGGAGAGAGACCCAGTACTTC. Amino acid sequence: CASSQGQGRETQYF.

The chain links TRBV4-3 to TRBJ1-1, with TRBD1 identical over 7 bases. V lost 1 base to trimming and J lost 2 bases; unmatched junction nucleotides: 7. Germline V gives CDR1 LGHNA, CDR2 YSLEER. CDR3 size: 16 residues. CDR3 sequence: CASSQGRQGDNTEAFF. In DNA, the CDR3 is TGCGCCAGCAGCCAAGGTCGCCAGGGGGACAACACTGAAGCTTTCTTT.

This rearrangement joins TRBV28 to TRBJ1-2; the D is unclear. CDR3 length equals 13 residues. Trimming removed 4 bases at V and 7 bases at J, with 13 bases between. Germline CDR1 and CDR2: MDHEN and SYDVKM. In DNA, the CDR3 is TGTGCCAGCAGTTCACCCGATGGAGGTGGCTACACCTTC. It codes for CASSSPDGGGYTF.

The chain couples TRBV4-1 to TRBJ2-3, with 14 bases identical to TRBD2. V lost 4 bases and J lost 3; bases outside the gene matches: 15. The germline V gene encodes CDR1 MGHRA and CDR2 YSYEKL. The CDR3 spans 20 residues. CDR3 amino acids: CASSPSTSGGALRGTDTQYF. The CDR3 DNA sequence: TGCGCCAGCAGCCCATCGACTAGCGGGGGGGCGCTTCGTGGGACAGATACGCAGTATTTT.

CDR3 sequence (DNA): TGTGCCAGCAGCCACAGGGGGCTCACCTACGAGCAGTACTTC. It specifies CASSHRGLTYEQYF. This rearrangement joins TRBV7-2 to TRBJ2-7, with 9 bases matching TRBD1. The CDR3 consists of 14 residues. Trimming at V came to 5 bases and at J to 2 bases, leaving 4 bases not matched to a gene. Germline CDR1 and CDR2: SGHTA and FQGNSA.

V gene TRBV6-5 combines with J gene TRBJ2-7, with 8 positions matching TRBD1. CDR1 is MNHEY and CDR2 is SVGAGI in the germline V gene. The CDR3 is 14 residues long. V was pared by 2 bases and J by 7 bases, with 7 bases of the junction left unmatched. This CDR3 is CASSYATQGAEQYF. The CDR3 DNA is TGTGCCAGCAGTTACGCGACGCAGGGGGCTGAGCAGTACTTC.

The rearrangement joins TRBV6-5 to TRBJ2-5, with a weak D call TRBD2 (5 bases). The CDR3 sequence is 13 residues long. V lost 4 bases to trimming and J lost 5 bases, with 11 bases between them. Looked up from germline, CDR1 is MNHEY and CDR2 is SVGAGI. The CDR3 DNA is TGTGCCAGCAGTTTGAATCCGGGGGAGACCCAGTACTTC. Its protein is CASSLNPGETQYF.

The J gene is TRBJ2-7, the V gene TRBV6-5; 11 bases align to TRBD1. Germline lookup yields CDR1 MNHEY and CDR2 SVGAGI. The trim removed 1 base at V and 3 bases at J, leaving 2 bases unmatched. The CDR3 is 15 amino acids. The CDR3 DNA reads TGTGCCAGCAGTTACTACGGGACAGGGGGCTACGAGCAGTACTTC. It translates to CASSYYGTGGYEQYF.

V is TRBV1 and J is TRBJ1-6; the table assigns TRBD1, which was not confirmed against the DNA. TRBV1 is termed a pseudogene. This CDR3 comprises 15 residues. Here the CDR3 DNA reads TGCACCAGCAGCCGGACAGGGATATGGAATTCACCCCTCCACTTT. Its protein product is CTSSRTGIWNSPLHF.

The chain is built from TRBV10-1 and TRBJ1-1; tentative D call: TRBD1 (5 bases). CDR3 length: 14 residues. The germline V gene has CDR1 WNHNN and CDR2 SYGVQD (reference sequence). V was pared by 0 bases and J by 2 bases, with 7 bases between. Here the CDR3 DNA reads TGCGCCAGCAGTGAGTCGACAGCTAACACTGAAGCTTTCTTT. This encodes CASSESTANTEAFF.

The gene calls are TRBV4-2 and TRBJ1-1; D uncertain. Trimming shortened V by 0 bases and J by 4 bases, and 12 bases separated the two germline ends. Germline loops: CDR1 LGHNA, CDR2 YNFKEQ. The CDR3 runs 15 residues. CDR3 sequence reads: CASSQDSGGGTEAFF. The CDR3 region has the DNA TGTGCCAGCAGCCAAGATTCGGGAGGTGGCACTGAAGCTTTCTTT.

The chain employs TRBV7-3 and TRBJ2-7; the D gene is possibly TRBD2 (6 bases). The CDR3 has 15 residues. Trimming left V 4 bases short and J 0 bases short, with 13 bases between. Germline lookup yields CDR1 SGHTA and CDR2 FQGTGA. This CDR3 reads CASSSSLASSYEQYF. CDR3 sequence (DNA): TGTGCCAGCAGCTCTTCGCTAGCGAGCTCCTACGAGCAGTACTTC.

The V call is TRBV19, the J call TRBJ1-5, with TRBD1 identical over 8 bases. Germline V gene data show CDR1 as LNHDA and CDR2 as SQIVND (reference sequence). This CDR3 has 15 residues. V gave up 1 base and J gave up 7 bases; unmatched junction bases: 6. CDR3: CASSIVQGARQPQHF. CDR3 coding DNA: TGTGCCAGTAGTATAGTCCAGGGGGCAAGACAGCCCCAGCATTTT.

As DNA, the CDR3 is TGTGCCAGCAGTGTTGGGGACAGGGGGGGCACTGAAGCTTTCTTT. The encoded protein is CASSVGDRGGTEAFF. The gene calls are TRBV2 and TRBJ1-1; 11 bases agree with TRBD1. Germline V gives CDR1 SNHLY, CDR2 FYNNEI. V lost 4 bases, J lost 4 bases, and 5 bases stayed unmatched. CDR3 length: 15 residues. Looking up the rest from reference TRBV2 and TRBJ1-1 gives the full variable domain: EPEVTQTPSHQVTQMGQEVILRCVPISNHLYFYWYRQILGQKVEFLVSFYNNEISEKSEIFDDQFSVERPDGSNFTLKIRSTKLEDSAMYFCASSVGDRGGTEAFFGQGTRLTVV.

The chain has TRBV24-1 and TRBJ1-5, with a tentative D call TRBD1 (6 bases). Germline CDR1 KGHDR, CDR2 SFDVKD. The CDR3 sequence is 16 residues long. The V end was cut by 3 bases, the J end by 0 bases, with 11 bases between. The CDR3 region has the DNA TGTGCCACCAGTGATGCGATGGACAGTAGCAATCAGCCCCAGCATTTT. As protein: CATSDAMDSSNQPQHF.

The genes are TRBV30 and TRBJ2-3, with 9 bases fitting TRBD1. This CDR3 region has 15 residues. J lost 2 bases, V lost 2 bases, and 5 bases had no gene match. Germline V gene lookup returns CDR1 GTSNPN and CDR2 SVGIG (reference sequence). CDR3 sequence: CAWSPGQGLTDTQYF. The CDR3 bases are TGTGCCTGGAGTCCCGGACAGGGGCTCACAGATACGCAGTATTTT.

This clone was counted once. The V gene is TRBV27, the J gene TRBJ1-4; 10 bases fit TRBD1. Germline values: CDR1 MNHEY, CDR2 SMNVEV (reference sequence). The V segment lost 6 bases and the J segment 9 bases; nucleotides outside the gene matches: 7. The CDR3 is 14 residues long. The CDR3 DNA reads as TGTGCCAGCAGCCCGGGACAGGGGAGGAAAAAACTGTTTTTT. It translates to CASSPGQGRKKLFF.